This T cell receptor beta chain was observed in a study of T cell responses to AZD1222 COVID-19 vaccine. Study results and limitations: In the spike-specific TCR repertoire, nearly half reportedly target unmutated variant regions. After the peak T cell response, and only then, were repertoires sampled.

This CDR3 has 15 residues. Germline values: CDR1 MGHRA, CDR2 YSYEKL. Trimming at V came to 1 base and at J to 7 bases, leaving 3 bases not matched to a gene. Profiling relied on immunoSEQ multiplex PCR, and the TCRdb table lists in-frame clones only, not all of them. The sample carries over 100,000 clones, roughly nine tenths recorded once. This clone came up once. Its target is unknown. This clonotype was obtained from an adult in good health. The sample was peripheral blood, taken on day 0 of AZD1222 vaccination. V is TRBV4-1 and J is TRBJ1-4; 10 nucleotides align to TRBD1. In DNA form, the CDR3 reads TGCGCCAGCAGCCAAGGGACAGGGGGGACTGAAAAACTGTTTTTT. Translated, it gives CASSQGTGGTEKLFF.